This TCR beta chain was profiled in a study of identical twins. No donor was unhealthy or non-Caucasian. The CDR3 runs 15 residues. The V and J ends lost 5 bases and 2 bases respectively, with 19 bases between them. From germline, CDR1 is DFQATT and CDR2 SNEGSKA (reference sequence). This clonotype was observed a handful of times. Its antigen is unidentified. Study-level points and caveats: Out-of-frame alpha sequences shared between twins exhibited an excess of low generation probability.

TCRdb re-called the 5' RACE reads through MiXCR, storing one row per CDR3 protein. The sample contains about 520,000 distinct CDR3 sequences, around 20% of which appear only once. These data also featured in a second study, about T cells expressing NK-cell markers. That work adds: The TCR beta repertoires originated in sorted CD3+CD56+NKG2C+, CD3+CD56+NKG2C- and CD3+CD56-NKG2C+ T cells. Dominant NKG2C+ clonotypes in a handful of donors made up about 1.0-7.0% of CD8+ T cells.

Sequencing was carried out using CD4+ T cells sorted from blood. The sequence was obtained from a woman aged 18-29 years in good health. V gene TRBV20-1 combines with J gene TRBJ2-7; D may match TRBD1 or TRBD2 (5 bases each). This chain's CDR3 is CSAATGAWRPYEQYF. CDR3 in DNA: TGCAGTGCTGCGACCGGGGCCTGGAGGCCCTACGAGCAGTACTTC.